A selection of T cell receptor beta chains follows, all from one sample in a study of cytomegalovirus exposure and HLA in healthy donors. The data were produced by immunoSEQ multiplex PCR, yet TCRdb's version contains in-frame clones alone and is incomplete. Of 70,000 to 80,000 clones in the sample, around 94% were seen once. The sequencing sample was made of PBMCs. Source of these receptors: a woman aged 18-29 years in good health and CMV-seropositive. Each CDR3 is given with its conserved first and last residue. The D gene is left open where the match is weak. Clone size, where shown, is once, few, many, or a class for clones that have expanded.

CDR3nt,CDR3aa,v_gene,d_gene,len,j_gene,abundance
TGTGCCAGTAGTATCCCCTCTGTCGGCGGGGGTTCCTACGAGCAGTACTTC,CASSIPSVGGGSYEQYF,TRBV19,TRBD2,17,TRBJ2-7,-
TGTGCCAGCAGCTTGGGTACCTTAGCGGGAGGTCCCTACGAGCAGTACTTC,CASSLGTLAGGPYEQYF,TRBV5-5,TRBD2,17,TRBJ2-7,-
TGTGCCAGCAGCTTAGGGGTCGGGAGAGAGCAGTTCTTC,CASSLGVGREQFF,TRBV11-2,-,13,TRBJ2-1,-
TGTGCCAGCAGTTGGGGACTAGCGGGATACCAAGAGACCCAGTACTTC,CASSWGLAGYQETQYF,TRBV6-5,TRBD2,16,TRBJ2-5,-
TGTGCCAGCAGTTTTACAGGGTTTGGCTACACCTTC,CASSFTGFGYTF,TRBV6-5,-,12,TRBJ1-2,-
TGCAGCGTTGAAGATCGGTGGGGACAGGGGAGTACTGAAGCTTTCTTT,CSVEDRWGQGSTEAFF,TRBV29-1,TRBD1,16,TRBJ1-1,-
TGTGCCAGCAGTGAGAGGAACCGGGACACGGCCCATGAGCAGTTCTTC,CASSERNRDTAHEQFF,TRBV25-1,-,16,TRBJ2-1,once
TGCAGCGTTGGGCCGTCGGGCAATGAGCAGTTCTTC,CSVGPSGNEQFF,TRBV29-1,-,12,TRBJ2-1,-
TGTGCCAGCAGTTTCCCGACGCGGGGGTTGGTGGCAACTAACTATGGCTACACCTTC,CASSFPTRGLVATNYGYTF,TRBV28,-,19,TRBJ1-2,-
TGTGCCAGCACCCGCTGGGGAGTTTCCTACGAGCAGTACTTC,CASTRWGVSYEQYF,TRBV6-1,-,14,TRBJ2-7,-
TGCGCCAGCACTCCCCCCGCAGGGTATCACCAGCCCCAGCATTTT,CASTPPAGYHQPQHF,TRBV10-1,-,15,TRBJ1-5,-
TGTGCCAGCAGCCAAGAACCAGAGGGGAACACTGAAGCTTTCTTT,CASSQEPEGNTEAFF,TRBV14,-,15,TRBJ1-1,-
TGTGCCAGCAGTTTTTCCGTCTCCTACGAGCAGTACTTC,CASSFSVSYEQYF,TRBV28,-,13,TRBJ2-7,-
TGTGCCAGCGAAGGGACTCTTAGTGGGTACGAGCAGTACTTC,CASEGTLSGYEQYF,TRBV6-1,-,14,TRBJ2-7,-
TGTGCCAGCAGTGTTGGACTAGCGGGGGGCCAGAGCAAAAACATTCAGTACTTC,CASSVGLAGGQSKNIQYF,TRBV2,TRBD2,18,TRBJ2-4,-
TGCAGCGTTTGTACGGGTCTCTGCACGGATACGCAGTATTTT,CSVCTGLCTDTQYF,TRBV29-1,-,14,TRBJ2-3,-
TGTGCCAGTAGTCCACAGGGACAGGGCGCCCATGGCTACACCTTC,CASSPQGQGAHGYTF,TRBV19,TRBD1,15,TRBJ1-2,-
TGTGCCAGCAGTCCGGGGTTACGAAGAAATGAGCAGTTCTTC,CASSPGLRRNEQFF,TRBV27,-,14,TRBJ2-1,-
TGTGCCAGCAGCTTAGGGAAGGACAGTTATCAGCCCCAGCATTTT,CASSLGKDSYQPQHF,TRBV7-8,-,15,TRBJ1-5,once
TGTGCCAGCAGTTTGCCCCGGGTGGGGGCGCGAGGGAACACTGAAGCTTTCTTT,CASSLPRVGARGNTEAFF,TRBV28,-,18,TRBJ1-1,-
TGTGCCAGCAGTGAGACGGGGAAGAACACCGGGGAGCTGTTTTTT,CASSETGKNTGELFF,TRBV2,-,15,TRBJ2-2,-
TGTGCCAGCAGTCTCAGGGGCTATGGCTACACCTTC,CASSLRGYGYTF,TRBV28,-,12,TRBJ1-2,-
TGTGCCAGCAGCCGCGGGGGCTTC,CASSRGGF,TRBV27,TRBD2,8,TRBJ2-7,once
TGTGCCAGTGCGGCAGAAAAGACGAAAAATTCACCCCTCCACTTT,CASAAEKTKNSPLHF,TRBV6-5,-,15,TRBJ1-6,-
TGTGCCAGTATGGGGCGGTCTGGGGCCAACGTCCTGACTTTC,CASMGRSGANVLTF,TRBV19,-,14,TRBJ2-6,-
TGTGCCAGCGCTCCGGGGACAGGGAGCAATCAGCCCCAGCATTTT,CASAPGTGSNQPQHF,TRBV27,TRBD1,15,TRBJ1-5,-
TGTGCCAGCAGCTTAGAGGCAGGGGGCGGTCAGCCCCAGCATTTT,CASSLEAGGGQPQHF,TRBV7-9,TRBD1,15,TRBJ1-5,-
TGTGCCAGCAGCCAGGCCCTGGACAGTGCGGTGGCAGATACGCAGTATTTT,CASSQALDSAVADTQYF,TRBV14,-,17,TRBJ2-3,-
TGTGCCAGCTCCCTAGGCCCCCTATTGAACACTGAAGCTTTCTTT,CASSLGPLLNTEAFF,TRBV9,-,15,TRBJ1-1,-
TGTGCCAGCAGCTTAGGAGCAGTTACGACAAATCAGCCCCAGCATTTT,CASSLGAVTTNQPQHF,TRBV7-2,-,16,TRBJ1-5,-
TGTGCCATCCTTAGGACAGGCGAATCCTACAATGAGCAGTTCTTC,CAILRTGESYNEQFF,TRBV10-3,TRBD1,15,TRBJ2-1,-
TGCGCCAGCAGCTTGGTTTTTAGCGGGAGTGTTGAGACCCAGTACTTC,CASSLVFSGSVETQYF,TRBV5-1,TRBD2,16,TRBJ2-5,-
TGTGCCAGTAGTGCAACTAGCGGGAGTTACGAGCAGTACTTC,CASSATSGSYEQYF,TRBV19,TRBD2,14,TRBJ2-7,-
TGTGCCAGCAGTCCGATACAGGGGCGAAACACTGAAGCTTTCTTT,CASSPIQGRNTEAFF,TRBV28,TRBD1,15,TRBJ1-1,-
TGTGCCAGCATGAGGGACAGCTCCTACGAGCAGTACTTC,CASMRDSSYEQYF,TRBV2,TRBD1,13,TRBJ2-7,-
TGTGCCAGCAGTAATTACAACAATGAGCAGTTCTTC,CASSNYNNEQFF,TRBV6-1,-,12,TRBJ2-1,-
TGTGCCAGCAGCAATACAGTAGGGGATGAAGCTTTCTTT,CASSNTVGDEAFF,TRBV6-5,-,13,TRBJ1-1,-
TGTGCCAGCAGCGCCAGGGTATCTGGCTACACCTTC,CASSARVSGYTF,TRBV5-6,-,12,TRBJ1-2,-
TGTGCCAGCAGCTCCAGTTACGAGCAGTACTTC,CASSSSYEQYF,TRBV2,-,11,TRBJ2-7,-
TGTGCCAGTAGTATCAGACAGGCAGGGAATGAAAAACTGTTTTTT,CASSIRQAGNEKLFF,TRBV19,-,15,TRBJ1-4,-
TGCGCCAGCAGTCCTTGCGACACAGTTCAGTTCTTC,CASSPCDTVQFF,TRBV23-1,-,12,TRBJ2-1,-
TGCGCCAGCAGCCATTTACAGGGGGGAGTAGGAGCCAAAAACATTCAGTACTTC,CASSHLQGGVGAKNIQYF,TRBV4-1,TRBD1,18,TRBJ2-4,once
TGTGCCAGCAGTTTTAAGGGCTTGCGGGGGAGCACAGATACGCAGTATTTT,CASSFKGLRGSTDTQYF,TRBV28,TRBD2,17,TRBJ2-3,-
TGTGCCAGCAGCTTTGGAACTCAGGGGGCTCTATACGAGCAGTACTTC,CASSFGTQGALYEQYF,TRBV5-6,TRBD1,16,TRBJ2-7,-
TGTGCAAGTCGCTCCCCCGTTCGGGAGCAGTACTTC,CASRSPVREQYF,TRBV12-2,-,12,TRBJ2-7,-
TGTGCCAGCAGCAAGAGCAGGGGTGAAGCTTTCTTT,CASSKSRGEAFF,TRBV28,-,12,TRBJ1-1,-
TGTGCCAGCAGTTCACCGGGACAGGGGTATGGCTACACCTTC,CASSSPGQGYGYTF,TRBV27,TRBD1,14,TRBJ1-2,-
TGTGCCAGCAGCCCGACAGGGTCAGGAAACACCATATATTTT,CASSPTGSGNTIYF,TRBV4-2,TRBD1,14,TRBJ1-3,-